This entry is about one T cell receptor (beta chain). This entry comes from a study of blood T cell repertoires in COVID-19. Study overall: Acute and convalescent COVID-19 samples came from the United States, Italy and Spain. The analysed material was cDNA or gDNA that came from T cells, B-cell-depleted T cells, or PBMCs.

CDR3 size: 14 residues. Trimming removed 8 bases from V and 7 bases from J; junction bases left unmatched: 10. CDR1 is LNHDA and CDR2 is SQIVND in the germline V gene (reference sequence). Authors' processing steps: Estimation of nucleated cell counts was performed using reference gene primer amplification. Only in-frame clones appear in the TCRdb table, and some are missing; sequencing was by immunoSEQ multiplex PCR. V and J calls and clone size come straight from that table; D and trimming were deduced from the DNA. Among about 220,000 clones, less than 85% were seen once, and the ten largest hold 3.6%.

The V gene is TRBV19, the J gene TRBJ2-4; 8 bases align to TRBD1. This receptor was taken from an elderly woman with acute or convalescent COVID-19. The sample was peripheral blood. The CDR3 DNA reads TGTGCCAGTGACGGAACAGGGGGTGGGAACATTCAGTACTTC. It codes for CASDGTGGGNIQYF.